The 20 T cell receptor beta chains given below trace back to one sample, sequenced in a study of cytomegalovirus exposure and HLA in healthy donors. 60 Vbeta and 13 Jbeta primers were used in PCR. The assay was immunoSEQ multiplex PCR, and TCRdb's table has in-frame clones only and misses some. This sample's table reports 80,000 to 100,000 clones. Sequenced material: PBMCs. The receptors shown here come from a man between 45 and 60 years old in good health and CMV-seronegative.

The rearrangement uses TRBV2 and TRBJ1-4; the D gene is possibly TRBD1 (6 bases). The CDR3 consists of 14 residues. V was cut by 4 bases and J by 5 bases, with 11 bases left in between. Germline V gives CDR1 SNHLY, CDR2 FYNNEI. The CDR3 spells CASSGQVQNEKLFF. For the CDR3, the DNA is TGTGCCAGCAGTGGACAGGTCCAGAATGAAAAACTGTTTTTT.

This chain links TRBV6-5 with TRBJ1-2; D remains ambiguous. Trimming took 7 bases from V and 5 from J, leaving 17 bases between them. CDR3 length: 14 residues. Germline-derived CDR1 and CDR2 are MNHEY and SVGAGI. Here the CDR3 reads CASTSPPGLYGYTF. CDR3 bases: TGTGCCAGCACGTCTCCCCCGGGTTTATATGGCTACACCTTC.

This CDR3 reads CASSKRTSGGTYEQYF. The CDR3 DNA reads TGTGCCAGTAGTAAGAGGACTAGCGGGGGCACCTACGAGCAGTACTTC. V is TRBV19 and J is TRBJ2-7; 13 bases match TRBD2. Germline-derived CDR1 and CDR2 are LNHDA and SQIVND (reference sequence). The CDR3 loop spans 16 amino acids. J was trimmed by 2 bases and V by 4 bases; bases with no gene match: 5.

The chain couples TRBV6-6 to TRBJ2-5; D may be TRBD2 (5 bases). Deletions cut 5 bases from V and 2 bases from J, with 15 bases between. CDR1 MNHNY and CDR2 SVGAGI come from the germline V gene (reference sequence). The CDR3 is 15 residues long. In DNA, the CDR3 is TGTGCCAGCAGTCCCTTGGGAGACGGTCAAGAGACCCAGTACTTC. The encoded protein is CASSPLGDGQETQYF.

The rearrangement uses TRBV7-6 and TRBJ2-1; 7 bases map to TRBD2. J lost 9 bases, V lost 6 bases, and 11 bases had no gene match. The CDR3 totals 14 residues. CDR1 and CDR2 (germline): SGHVS, FNYEAQ. CDR3 coding DNA: TGTGCCAGCAGTCCCACGAGTGGGGGGGGTGAGCAGTTCTTC. This sequence encodes CASSPTSGGGEQFF.

The genes are TRBV9 and TRBJ2-1, with TRBD2 identical over 10 bases. The trim removed 4 bases at V and 0 bases at J, leaving 4 bases unmatched. This CDR3 is 16 amino acids long. Germline CDR1 SGDLS, CDR2 YYNGEE. This CDR3 is CASSISGGASYNEQFF. CDR3 DNA: TGTGCCAGCAGCATCAGCGGGGGGGCCTCCTACAATGAGCAGTTCTTC.

The rearrangement uses TRBV27 and TRBJ1-1; D is ambiguous. Per germline, CDR1 MNHEY and CDR2 SMNVEV (reference sequence). The V end was cut by 7 bases, the J end by 5 bases, with 20 bases between. The length of the CDR3 is 15 residues. The CDR3 loop reads CASTSGNPSLTEAFF. The CDR3 nucleotides read TGTGCCAGCACCTCGGGGAACCCCAGTTTGACTGAAGCTTTCTTT.

The chain recombines TRBV7-9 with TRBJ2-7; perhaps TRBD1 as D (6 bases). V was trimmed by 5 bases and J by 0 bases, leaving 11 bases between them. The CDR3 has 14 amino acids. CDR1 and CDR2 from the germline V gene are SEHNR and FQNEAQ (reference sequence). DNA for the CDR3: TGTGCCAGCAGCACCCGACAGGACTCCTACGAGCAGTACTTC. It is translated as CASSTRQDSYEQYF.

This rearrangement joins TRBV7-2 to TRBJ1-6; D is undetermined. The V gene's germline CDR1 is SGHTA and CDR2 FQGNSA. The CDR3 is made up of 13 amino acids. With 1 base removed from V and 6 bases from J, the gap between germline ends came to 4 bases. CDR3 sequence reads: CASSLGANSPLHF. CDR3 bases: TGTGCCAGCAGCTTAGGGGCTAATTCACCCCTCCACTTT.

The V call is TRBV18, the J call TRBJ1-1, with a possible D match to TRBD1 (5 bases). The V gene's germline CDR1 is KGHSH and CDR2 LQKENI. Between the trimmed V and J ends, which lost 6 bases and 7 bases, there was a span of 15 bases. This CDR3 contains 13 residues. The CDR3 nucleotides are TGTGCCAGCTCTCCTATGCAACAGGATGAAGCTTTCTTT. Amino acid sequence: CASSPMQQDEAFF.

The chain couples TRBV11-1 to TRBJ1-2; the D is unclear. This CDR3 has 15 amino acids. Germline V CDR1 and CDR2: SGHAT, FQDESV (reference sequence). The germline V and J ends were trimmed by 5 bases and 2 bases, with 15 bases remaining between them. CDR3 sequence (DNA): TGTGCCAGCAGCCCTTCAATGGCCTTAAACTATGGCTACACCTTC. Translation: CASSPSMALNYGYTF. The complete variable domain, with remaining parts taken from reference TRBV11-1 and TRBJ1-2, reads EAEVAQSPRYKITEKSQAVAFWCDPISGHATLYWYRQILGQGPELLVQFQDESVVDDSQLPKDRFSAERLKGVDSTLKIQPAELGDSAMYLCASSPSMALNYGYTFGSGTRLTVV.

The chain is built from TRBV28 and TRBJ2-7, with D possibly TRBD1 on 6 matching bases. This CDR3 is built from 11 residues. The germline V gene has CDR1 MDHEN and CDR2 SYDVKM. The V end lost 10 bases, the J end lost 4 bases, and 11 bases lay between the germline ends. DNA of the CDR3: TGTGCCATCGAAGGACAGTACGAGCAGTACTTC. Its translation is CAIEGQYEQYF.

The V and J genes are TRBV6-5 and TRBJ2-5, with D possibly being TRBD2 (5 bases). The CDR3 has 14 amino acids. The V end was cut by 6 bases, the J end by 3 bases, with 14 bases between. Germline-derived CDR1 and CDR2 are MNHEY and SVGAGI. The CDR3 sequence: CASRTPSQKETQYF. DNA of the CDR3: TGTGCCAGCAGGACCCCTAGCCAAAAAGAGACCCAGTACTTC.

This chain uses TRBV19 with TRBJ2-7, with D tentatively TRBD2 (5 bases). Trimming took 3 bases from V and 5 from J, leaving 8 bases between them. Germline loops: CDR1 LNHDA, CDR2 SQIVND (reference sequence). This CDR3 has 12 amino acids. The CDR3 DNA reads TGTGCCAGTAGTATTCGGGGAAACGAGCAGTACTTC. Its translation: CASSIRGNEQYF.

The chain joins TRBV19 to TRBJ2-3, with D possibly being TRBD2 (6 bases). The V gene's germline CDR1 is LNHDA and CDR2 SQIVND (reference sequence). V was pared by 6 bases and J by 0 bases, with 22 bases between. The CDR3 runs to 18 residues. For the CDR3, the DNA is TGTGCCAGTAGCCGCGACCCGCTTTTAGCGGCTAGCACAGATACGCAGTATTTT. It translates to CASSRDPLLAASTDTQYF. Combining the CDR3 with reference TRBV19 and TRBJ2-3 gives the whole variable domain DGGITQSPKYLFRKEGQNVTLSCEQNLNHDAMYWYRQDPGQGLRLIYYSQIVNDFQKGDIAEGYSVSREKKESFPLTVTSAQKNPTAFYLCASSRDPLLAASTDTQYFGPGTRLTVL.

The CDR3 coding sequence is TGTGCCAGCAGCTTAGTGGGGGCAAACACTGAAGCTTTCTTT. Encoded protein: CASSLVGANTEAFF. V is TRBV7-9 and J is TRBJ1-1, with D perhaps TRBD1 (6 bases). Germline V gene lookup returns CDR1 SEHNR and CDR2 FQNEAQ (reference sequence). The germline V and J ends were trimmed by 1 base and 2 bases, with 8 bases remaining between them. The CDR3 spans 14 residues.

V is TRBV5-1 and J is TRBJ1-2; TRBD1 aligns across 7 bases. The CDR3 is made up of 15 amino acids. The J segment lost 6 bases and the V segment lost 2 bases, leaving 10 bases of the junction unmatched. Germline V gene data show CDR1 as SGHRS and CDR2 as YFSETQ. The CDR3 bases are TGCGCCAGCAGCTTATCAGGACAGGCTCTAAATGGCTACACCTTC. It yields the protein CASSLSGQALNGYTF.

The chain employs TRBV4-3 and TRBJ1-1; possible D gene TRBD1, 5 bases. Germline assignment: CDR1 LGHNA and CDR2 YSLEER. This CDR3 is 16 amino acids long. V was cut by 0 bases and J by 1 base, with 12 bases left in between. CDR3 in amino acids: CASSQDGGSGNTEAFF. The CDR3, as DNA: TGCGCCAGCAGCCAAGATGGGGGGTCAGGGAACACTGAAGCTTTCTTT.

The rearrangement uses TRBV28 and TRBJ2-1; the match to TRBD2 covers 8 bases. The CDR3 has 14 amino acids. Looked up from germline, CDR1 is MDHEN and CDR2 is SYDVKM. V dropped 7 bases and J dropped 7; count of bases not matched to a gene: 9. The CDR3, as DNA: TGTGCCAGCACCGTGACTAGCGTGCGGAATGAGCAGTTCTTC. It specifies CASTVTSVRNEQFF. Combining the CDR3 with reference TRBV28 and TRBJ2-1 gives the whole variable domain DVKVTQSSRYLVKRTGEKVFLECVQDMDHENMFWYRQDPGLGLRLIYFSYDVKMKEKGDIPEGYSVSREKKERFSLILESASTNQTSMYLCASTVTSVRNEQFFGPGTRLTVL.

This chain links TRBV5-6 with TRBJ2-5, with a possible D match to TRBD1 (5 bases). The CDR3 is 14 amino acids. Trimming cost V 4 bases and J 2 bases, with 12 bases left between them. Germline V gene sequence: CDR1 SGHDT, CDR2 YYEEEE. CDR3 region: CASSLRQFQETQYF. The DNA of the CDR3 is TGTGCCAGCAGCCTACGACAGTTTCAAGAGACCCAGTACTTC.